This entry features one T cell receptor (beta chain) sequence. Its antigen has not been determined. The DNA ends 3 residues before the CDR3 does, and the rest of the CDR3 is filled in from the germline J gene. TCR beta chain deep sequencing was performed with the immunoSEQ assay. The original pipeline was this. Only productive TCR beta rearrangements went into calculating clonotype frequencies. The table comes from immuneACCESS by way of TCRdb, which keeps in-frame sequences with V and J called. Part of the clones is missing from these tables; in studies checked, under half for an unresolved V gene and the rest for unknown reasons. The D gene and trimming were derived from the DNA, and the V and J assignments and clone size from that table. This sample's records show fewer than 30,000 clones. The biggest ten clones account for under 2.5% of the sample. The treatment or condition label, read with the paper, signifies: autologous CTL019 cells: CD19 CAR with 4-1BB and CD3 zeta domains. TCR zeta and 4-1BB costimulatory signaling domains were built into the CD19 CAR. Leukapheresis was used to collect T cells from peripheral blood for manufacturing CTL019. The DNeasy Blood and Tissue Kit was used to extract genomic DNA from pre-infusion T cells, peripheral blood, or sorted post-infusion T cells.

The sample belongs to a study of TET2 disruption in CD19-targeted CAR T cells (dated by TCRdb to the late 2010s). General notes on the study: The number of samples was determined by the original clinical trial design and by which samples were available, and no additional inclusion criteria were applied. General findings and caveats noted by the study authors: Conclusions about the CAR T cells of the patient were based on extensive analysis of a single subject.

CDR3 length: 18 amino acids, cysteine to phenylalanine. Part of the CDR3 DNA is given, 45 bases translated from base 1. From a lookup of the germline V gene, CDR1 and CDR2 are LGHNA and YNFKEQ. V is pruned by 4 bases and J by 2 bases, leaving 13 bases of the junction without a gene match. The specimen was CD8- CAR+ T cells sorted from cultured blood T cells, collected for CD19 CAR T cell therapy. What the cell subset or site label conveys for this sample: CD8-negative CAR-positive T cells from the infusion product. This clonotype was obtained from a man aged 65 to 85 with chronic lymphocytic leukemia. Rearrangement joined TRBV4-2 to TRBJ2-7, with 11 junctional bases fitting TRBD1. CDR3 region: CASSPRTGGAEATYEQYF. The CDR3 DNA, read in part, is TGTGCCAGCAGCCCGCGGACAGGGGGCGCAGAGGCAACCTACGAG.